The next 32 T cell receptor beta chains were all read from a single sample in a study of read filtering for tumor transcriptome and immune sequencing. From approximately 430 ng of RNA, a library with molecular barcoded alpha/delta and beta/gamma adaptors was made. TCRdb fed the reads into MiXCR, producing one record per CDR3 protein. The table has 40,000 or so distinct CDR3 sequences, about 10% seen once; the top ten hold 30% to 45%. Sequences were obtained from a population of CD138-negative cells sorted from bone marrow. Receptors were obtained from a donor aged 40 or over with multiple myeloma.

The sample holds many counts of this clonotype. The chain is built from TRBV7-3 and TRBJ2-5; D may be TRBD2 (6 bases). The germline V gene has CDR1 SGHTA and CDR2 FQGTGA. The CDR3 is made up of 13 amino acids. The CDR3 sequence: CVEEGLRRETQYF. The CDR3 DNA reads TGTGTAGAGGAGGGTTTGAGGAGGGAGACCCAGTACTTC.

Remarks on this clonotype: A much larger clone differs from this one at a single base, so this may be a read error. The chain recombines TRBV5-6 with TRBJ2-5, with D tentatively TRBD1 or TRBD2 (5 bases each). Germline V gene sequence: CDR1 SGHDT, CDR2 YYEEEE. CDR3 length equals 14 residues. The chain's CDR3 is CASRLTGTGETQYF. Here the CDR3 DNA reads TGTGCCAGCCGCTTGACGGGGACGGGAGAGACCCAGTACTTC.

There are a few counts of this clonotype. A much bigger clone sits one base away, suggesting this may be a read error. The V and J genes are TRBV20-1 and TRBJ2-2; perhaps D is TRBD1 or TRBD2 (5 bases each). The ends were cut back, 6 bases at V and 0 bases at J, with 11 bases in the middle. Germline CDR1 and CDR2: DFQATT and SNEGSKA (reference sequence). The CDR3 length is 14 residues. The CDR3, as DNA: TGCAGTGCAACGGGACCAGCGAACACCGGGGAGCTGTTTTTT. It encodes CSATGPANTGELFF.

The V call is TRBV7-8, the J call TRBJ2-1, with TRBD2 matching 16 bases. V lost 5 bases to trimming and J lost 8 bases; unmatched junction nucleotides: 9. In germline, CDR1 is SGHVS, CDR2 FQNEAQ. The CDR3 runs to 17 residues. DNA for the CDR3: TGTGCCAGCAGCGTCGGGACTAGCGGGGGGGTGTACGATGAGCAGTTCTTC. Translating it yields CASSVGTSGGVYDEQFF.

This clonotype was picked up a small number of times. The rearrangement joins TRBV5-1 to TRBJ2-5; possible D gene TRBD2, 5 bases. The germline V and J ends were trimmed by 0 bases and 3 bases, with 12 bases remaining between them. CDR3 length: 15 amino acids. Germline CDR1 and CDR2: SGHRS and YFSETQ. DNA of the CDR3: TGCGCCAGCAGCTTGGCCGGGCGGGCAGAAGAGACCCAGTACTTC. Its translation is CASSLAGRAEETQYF.

This clonotype was seen repeatedly, ten times or more. This chain links TRBV7-2 with TRBJ2-7; D call uncertain. CDR3 size: 13 residues. The V end was cut by 7 bases, the J end by 6 bases, with 16 bases between. The germline V gene encodes CDR1 SGHTA and CDR2 FQGNSA. The CDR3 reads CASTSYGQFEQYF. CDR3 DNA: TGTGCCAGCACCTCTTACGGGCAGTTCGAGCAGTACTTC.

This clonotype has a count of ten or more. Compared with germline, one end of the junction differs, possibly owing to a read error. For the CDR3, the DNA is TGCAGTGCTAGTAGGCTAGCGGATTACACTGAGCAGTTCTTC. It encodes CSASRLADYTEQFF. The V gene is TRBV20-1, the J gene TRBJ2-1, with 7 bases aligning to TRBD2. The germline V gene has CDR1 DFQATT and CDR2 SNEGSKA (reference sequence). The CDR3 runs to 14 residues.

This clonotype has ten or more counts. The chain carries TRBV20-1 and TRBJ2-3; TRBD1 matches 12 bases. Germline values: CDR1 DFQATT, CDR2 SNEGSKA (reference sequence). The CDR3 extends over 16 amino acids. The ends lost 2 bases at V and 7 bases at J; junction bases unmatched: 10. The CDR3 nucleotides read TGCAGTGCTAGATACTCCGGGACAGGGGGCGTTAATACGCAGTATTTT. Translation: CSARYSGTGGVNTQYF.

Details on this clonotype: With only one base between it and a far larger clone, this is likely a read error. The V and J genes are TRBV7-4 and TRBJ1-4; no clear D gene. CDR1 SGHVT and CDR2 SQSDAQ come from the germline V gene. The CDR3 loop spans 14 amino acids. The CDR3 region is CASSSGTEGERLFF. The DNA of the CDR3 is TGTGCCAGCAGCTCAGGAACGGAAGGTGAAAGACTGTTTTTT.

This clonotype has a count of ten or more. This sequence joins TRBV28 and TRBJ1-5, with D possibly TRBD1 on 6 matching bases. Germline V gene sequence: CDR1 MDHEN, CDR2 SYDVKM. This CDR3 has 14 amino acids. Between the trimmed V and J ends, which lost 6 bases and 6 bases, there was a span of 15 bases. The chain's CDR3 is CASRGMGGGQPQHF. The CDR3 nucleotides are TGTGCCAGCAGAGGGATGGGGGGCGGTCAGCCCCAGCATTTT.

This clonotype showed up just a few times. The rearrangement links TRBV7-9 to TRBJ1-4; 8 nucleotides align to TRBD1. From germline, CDR1 is SEHNR and CDR2 FQNEAQ (reference sequence). The CDR3 spans 14 residues. J was trimmed by 8 bases and V by 4 bases; bases with no gene match: 6. The DNA for the CDR3 is TGTGCCAGCAGCTCTACCGGGACAGGCGAAAAACTGTTTTTT. Translation: CASSSTGTGEKLFF.

This clonotype was observed many times. The rearrangement joins TRBV15 to TRBJ2-2; TRBD1 agrees at 9 bases. Germline CDR1 and CDR2: LNHNV and YYDKDF (reference sequence). The ends lost 6 bases at V and 3 bases at J; junction bases unmatched: 5. The CDR3 is 15 amino acids. CDR3 bases: TGTGCCACCAGGCCCGGGGACAGGGACACCGGGGAGCTGTTTTTT. This gives the protein CATRPGDRDTGELFF.

As to this clonotype: A far larger clone is one base from this, pointing to a likely read error. The rearrangement links TRBV11-3 to TRBJ2-1, with 8 positions matching TRBD2. The CDR3 length is 15 residues. The J segment lost 8 bases and the V segment lost 5 bases, leaving 11 bases of the junction unmatched. Germline loops: CDR1 SGHNT, CDR2 YENEEA. This CDR3 reads CASSEGRRGGDEQFF. The CDR3 DNA sequence: TGTGCCAGCAGCGAGGGTCGACGGGGGGGGGATGAGCAGTTCTTC. Full variable domain (outside the CDR3, taken from reference TRBV11-3 and TRBJ2-1): EAGVVQSPRYKIIEKKQPVAFWCNPISGHNTLYWYLQNLGQGPELLIRYENEEAVDDSQLPKDRFSAERLKGVDSTLKIQPAELGDSAVYLCASSEGRRGGDEQFFGPGTRLTVL.

Worth noting for this clonotype: A much larger clonotype is one base distant, so this may be a read error. This chain uses TRBV20-1 with TRBJ1-2; weak D call: TRBD1 (5 bases). CDR3 size: 13 residues. Germline V gene lookup returns CDR1 DFQATT and CDR2 SNEGSKA (reference sequence). Trimming left V 6 bases short and J 2 bases short, with 13 bases between. DNA of the CDR3: TGCAGTGCAAGAATTAGGGACAACTATGGCTACACCTTC. Its protein is CSARIRDNYGYTF.

This clonotype was seen many times. At one end, the junction sequence differs from germline, possibly due to a read error. The V call is TRBV7-2, the J call TRBJ1-6; no reliable D call. The germline V gene has CDR1 SGHTA and CDR2 FQGNSA. This CDR3 has 15 residues. The CDR3 region is CASSFSNVYNSPLYF. The DNA for the CDR3 is TGTGCCAGCAGCTTCTCAAATGTTTATAATTCACCCCTCTACTTT.

This clonotype has a handful of counts. Germline and junction disagree at one end, which may indicate a read error. The J gene is TRBJ2-5, the V gene TRBV28; D gene ambiguous. This CDR3 comprises 15 residues. Germline values: CDR1 MDHEN, CDR2 SYDVKM. CDR3 in DNA: TGTGCCAGCAGCCTCCCCCCCCCACGGTGGGTGACCCAGTGCTTC. Encoded protein: CASSLPPPRWVTQCF.

Notes on this clonotype: An end of the junction does not agree with germline; a read error may underlie this. The V call is TRBV5-1, the J call TRBJ2-2; unclear D gene. This CDR3 has 12 residues. In germline, CDR1 is SGHRS, CDR2 YFSETQ. CDR3 DNA sequence: TGCGCCGGCAGCTGTGGCGCCGGGGAGCTGTTTTTT. Protein product: CAGSCGAGELFF.

With respect to this clonotype: This may arise from a read error, as a much more abundant clone is one base away. It is likely a read error, because the conserved phenylalanine at the end of the CDR3 is missing. This rearrangement joins TRBV4-2 to TRBJ1-3; D remains ambiguous. V lost 4 bases and J 2 bases, leaving 6 bases between the germline ends. CDR3 length equals 13 residues. Germline-derived CDR1 and CDR2 are LGHNA and YNFKEQ. The CDR3 here is CASSLDAGNTIYL. In DNA form, the CDR3 reads TGTGCCAGCAGCCTGGACGCTGGAAACACCATATATCTT.

As to this clonotype: Just one base apart from a much larger clone, this may be a read error. The CDR3 carries no conserved terminal phenylalanine or tryptophan, so it likely arises from a read error. The rearrangement joins TRBV6-2 or TRBV6-3 to TRBJ2-7; 11 positions match TRBD2. The CDR3 extends over 14 amino acids. J lost 5 bases, V lost 7 bases, and 7 bases had no gene match. Germline CDR1 MNHEY, CDR2 SVGEGT. The CDR3 bases are TGTGCCAGCACCGACGGGGGACTAGCGGACGAGCAGTACCTC. Amino acids: CASTDGGLADEQYL.

This clonotype was recorded many times. The chain joins TRBV5-1 to TRBJ2-6, with TRBD1 as a possible D gene (6 bases). Trimming removed 4 bases from V and 2 bases from J, with 10 bases in between. Germline CDR1 and CDR2: SGHRS and YFSETQ. CDR3 length: 15 amino acids. The CDR3 loop reads CASSIQGTGANVLTF. The CDR3 nucleotides are TGCGCCAGCAGCATTCAGGGGACTGGGGCCAACGTCCTGACTTTC. The full variable domain, rest sourced from reference TRBV5-1 and TRBJ2-6, is KAGVTQTPRYLIKTRGQQVTLSCSPISGHRSVSWYQQTPGQGLQFLFEYFSETQRNKGNFPGRFSGRQFSNSRSEMNVSTLELGDSALYLCASSIQGTGANVLTFGAGSRLTVL.

This clonotype has a handful of counts. V and J are TRBV7-9 and TRBJ2-5; D gene ambiguous. The CDR3 consists of 14 residues. The V gene's germline CDR1 is SEHNR and CDR2 FQNEAQ (reference sequence). Trimming removed 5 bases at V and 4 bases at J, with 14 bases between. Written as DNA, the CDR3 is TGTGCCAGCAGCCCCGTATTGGGTTTAGAGACCCAGTACTTC. Protein sequence: CASSPVLGLETQYF.

This clonotype appeared many times. The chain carries TRBV27 and TRBJ1-5; the D is unclear. Germline-derived CDR1 and CDR2 are MNHEY and SMNVEV (reference sequence). The CDR3 has 13 amino acids. The germline V and J ends were trimmed by 0 bases and 7 bases, with 7 bases remaining between them. In DNA, the CDR3 is TGTGCCAGCAGTTTATCTGCCAGCCAGCCCCAGCATTTT. Protein: CASSLSASQPQHF.

A remark on this clonotype: Given a much more abundant clone one base away, this may be a read error. V and J are TRBV29-1 and TRBJ2-5; tentative D call: TRBD2 (5 bases). V lost 7 bases to trimming and J lost 9 bases, with 18 bases between them. The CDR3 is 12 amino acids. Germline V lookup: CDR1 SQVTM, CDR2 ANQGSEA. The CDR3, as DNA: TGCAGCGCTGAGGAGAGGGTCGAGGCCCAGTACTTC. Amino acids: CSAEERVEAQYF.

This clonotype was observed many times. This sequence joins TRBV29-1 and TRBJ2-5, with D perhaps assigned TRBD1 or TRBD2 (5 bases each). Germline V gene data show CDR1 as SQVTM and CDR2 as ANQGSEA. Between the trimmed V and J ends, which lost 5 bases and 5 bases, there was a span of 15 bases. This CDR3 has 13 residues. The CDR3 region has the DNA TGCAGCGTTCGGGACCCCAAGGGGGAGACCCAGTACTTC. As protein: CSVRDPKGETQYF.

Concerning this clonotype: A much larger clone sits a single nucleotide away, making a read error possible. This chain joins TRBV6-1 and TRBJ2-5; perhaps TRBD1 as D (5 bases). This CDR3 is 13 amino acids long. CDR1 is MNHNS and CDR2 is SASEGT in the germline V gene. The CDR3 loop reads CTSSTARAQTQYF. In DNA, the CDR3 is TGTACCAGCAGCACCGCCAGGGCGCAGACCCAGTACTTC.

Ten or more counts support this clonotype. V is TRBV7-2 and J is TRBJ2-1; D gene unclear. Trimming stripped 2 bases from V and 9 bases from J, with 5 bases between. Germline V gene data show CDR1 as SGHTA and CDR2 as FQGNSA. The CDR3 is 11 amino acids. The CDR3 bases are TGTGCCAGCAGCTTACATTCTGAGCAGTTCTTC. Translated: CASSLHSEQFF.

This clonotype was detected many times. The rearrangement uses TRBV28 and TRBJ2-7, with TRBD2 matching over 10 bases. CDR1 and CDR2 (germline): MDHEN, SYDVKM. The trim removed 8 bases at V and 7 bases at J, leaving 11 bases unmatched. This CDR3 spans 14 amino acids. In DNA, the CDR3 is TGTGCCAGCCTAGAAAGCGGGGGGGCCCGGGAGCAGTACTTC. Translating it yields CASLESGGAREQYF.

The chain is built from TRBV11-2 and TRBJ2-7; possibly TRBD1 or TRBD2 for D (6 bases each). The V and J ends lost 1 base and 3 bases respectively, with 13 bases between them. This CDR3 is 15 amino acids long. Germline V gene sequence: CDR1 SGHAT, CDR2 FQNNGV. The CDR3 sequence: CASSLGRGPGYEQYF. CDR3 nucleotide sequence: TGTGCCAGCAGCTTAGGCCGGGGGCCAGGCTACGAGCAGTACTTC.

This clonotype was recorded many times. The chain recombines TRBV7-2 with TRBJ1-2; D is uncertain. V lost 4 bases to trimming and J lost 0 bases, with 9 bases between them. Germline assignment: CDR1 SGHTA and CDR2 FQGNSA. This CDR3 contains 14 residues. In DNA, the CDR3 is TGTGCCAGCAGCTCAAGAATTGCTAACTATGGCTACACCTTC. This codes for CASSSRIANYGYTF.

V gene TRBV3-1 combines with J gene TRBJ2-5; D possibly matches TRBD1 or TRBD2 (6 bases each). The germline V gene encodes CDR1 LGHDT and CDR2 YNNKEL (reference sequence). V lost 5 bases and J 4 bases, leaving 17 bases between the germline ends. The length of the CDR3 is 15 residues. The CDR3 sequence: CASSNEYREVETQYF. The CDR3 nucleotides are TGTGCCAGCAGCAATGAATACAGGGAGGTAGAGACCCAGTACTTC.

Of note for this clonotype: It is likely a read error: a sequence one base away is far more abundant. The genes are TRBV6-1 and TRBJ1-1, with TRBD1 as a possible D gene (6 bases). The CDR3 spans 15 residues. Germline V CDR1 and CDR2: MNHNS, SASEGT. V was pared by 5 bases and J by 4 bases, with 17 bases between. The CDR3 nucleotides read TGTGCCAGCAGTTACTCCCCGAACAGGGTCACTGAAGCTTTCTTT. Translated: CASSYSPNRVTEAFF.

At least ten counts were recorded for this clonotype. The gene calls are TRBV6-2 or TRBV6-3 and TRBJ2-7; 7 nucleotides match TRBD1. CDR1 is MNHEY and CDR2 is SVGEGT in the germline V gene. The V gene end was trimmed by 7 bases and the J gene end by 2 bases; junction bases not matched to a gene: 14. The CDR3 consists of 16 residues. The CDR3 reads CASTPIGDSSPYEQYF. The CDR3 DNA reads as TGTGCCAGCACCCCTATAGGGGACAGCAGTCCCTACGAGCAGTACTTC.